This TCR beta chain appears in the sequencing data of a study of shared clonotypes between healthy human individuals. Assay: immunoSEQ multiplex PCR; the TCRdb copy retains only in-frame clones and omits some. The sample lists 2,100,000 or so clones, under 97% occurring once. Trimming cost V 4 bases and J 2 bases; bases outside gene matches: 1. CDR3 length: 14 residues. CDR1 MGHRA and CDR2 YSYEKL come from the germline V gene. This sequence was found in a man between 18 and 35 years old in good health. The chain combines TRBV4-1 with TRBJ2-3; TRBD2 aligns across 9 bases. The sequencing input was naive CD4+ T cells sorted from blood. Specified subset: CD45RA+ positively selected. The DNA of the CDR3 is TGCGCCAGCAGCCTGGGACTAGCCACAGATACGCAGTATTTT. This gives the protein CASSLGLATDTQYF.